This TCR beta chain derives from a study of cytomegalovirus exposure and HLA in healthy donors. This PCR relied on a set of 60 Vbeta primers and 13 Jbeta primers. The assay was immunoSEQ multiplex PCR, and TCRdb's table has in-frame clones only and misses some. The data contain around 120,000 clones, around 62% of them singletons. Study-wide results and limits: A reported reduction in N-insertions relative to the roughly 700-donor mean was seen in an Asian-associated ancestry cluster in a later analysis.

Note on this clone: Its antigen is not known.

Germline CDR1 SGHVS, CDR2 FQNEAQ. V shed 5 bases and J 0 bases; nucleotides not matched to a gene: 13. The CDR3 totals 18 residues. Sequencing was carried out using PBMCs. The receptor was isolated from a woman in her thirties or forties in good health and CMV-seropositive. The chain couples TRBV7-8 to TRBJ2-4; 7 positions agree with TRBD1. The CDR3 DNA is TGTGCCAGCAGCATCGGACAGGAATCTATCGTAGCCAAAAACATTCAGTACTTC. Translation: CASSIGQESIVAKNIQYF.